The subject of this entry is one T cell receptor beta chain. Germline V gives CDR1 SGHDT, CDR2 YYEEEE. Trimming took off 4 bases at V and 6 bases at J, with 21 bases between the two ends. This CDR3 comprises 16 residues. This sample was taken from a study of blood T cell repertoires in COVID-19. Study at large: Sites across the United States, Italy and Spain contributed samples from acute and convalescent COVID-19. The cDNA or gDNA used as material had been derived from T cells, B-cell-depleted T cells, or PBMCs.

Authors' processing steps: Using reference gene primer amplification, nucleated cell counts were estimated. Sequencing used immunoSEQ multiplex PCR; TCRdb keeps in-frame clones, though not all of them. Clonal size and the V and J genes are those of that table, whereas D and trimming came from the DNA. This table holds approximately 58,000 clones, roughly 90% found once. The TCR comes from a woman over 75 with active COVID-19. The chain has TRBV5-6 and TRBJ2-3; D gene unclear. Sequenced sample: peripheral blood. The CDR3, as DNA: TGTGCCAGCAGCCCCGGAGCCCAAGAAAGAGTGGATACGCAGTATTTT. This codes for CASSPGAQERVDTQYF.